A selection of T cell receptor beta chains follows, all from one sample in a study of blood T cells in healthy people across ages. Each CDR3 protein is one row after TCRdb ran MiXCR on the 5' RACE reads. The sample lists about 800,000 distinct CDR3 sequences; 58% were seen once. The sequenced sample consisted of blood. The receptor source for this set is a man aged 25-45 years in good health. Each CDR3 is given with its conserved first and last residue. A D gene is named only where the DNA matches it firmly. Expanded clones get a size class; other rows say once, few or many, or leave the size out.

d_call	clone_size	j_call	v_call	cdr3_aa	cdr3_nt
NA	once	TRBJ2-3	TRBV10-3	CATSAGDGYTDTQYF	TGTGCCACCTCCGCAGGTGACGGATACACAGATACGCAGTATTTT
TRBD2	NA	TRBJ2-1	TRBV6-1	CASTAGGFTLKWVKETQFF	TGTGCCAGCACAGCGGGAGGATTCACCCTAAAATGGGTAAAAGAGACCCAGTTCTTC
NA	many	TRBJ1-1	TRBV19	CASSLGWRVEAFF	TGTGCCAGTAGTTTGGGGTGGCGAGTTGAAGCTTTCTTT
NA	NA	TRBJ1-5	TRBV30	CAWSALQGSQPQHF	TGTGCCTGGAGTGCCTTACAGGGATCTCAGCCCCAGCATTTT
NA	NA	TRBJ2-1	TRBV29-1	CSVPLGGARHEQFF	TGCAGCGTCCCCCTGGGCGGAGCCCGGCATGAGCAGTTCTTC
NA	NA	TRBJ1-1	TRBV20-1	CSASMTGTGTEAFF	TGCAGTGCCAGTATGACAGGAACAGGGACTGAAGCTTTCTTT
TRBD2	NA	TRBJ2-5	TRBV7-2	CASSLTSGNRETQYF	TGTGCCAGCAGCTTAACTAGCGGGAATCGAGAGACCCAGTACTTC
TRBD2	many	TRBJ2-3	TRBV4-1	CATGWRGTSDTQYF	TGCGCCACCGGCTGGCGGGGGACCTCAGATACGCAGTATTTT
NA	once	TRBJ2-1	TRBV7-2	CAISLAHNEQFF	TGTGCCATCAGCTTAGCCCACAATGAGCAGTTCTTC
NA	NA	TRBJ1-1	TRBV20-1	CSASSNRDTEAFF	TGCAGTGCTAGTTCTAACAGGGACACTGAAGCTTTCTTT
TRBD2	few	TRBJ2-1	TRBV6-2/TRBV6-3	CASSLETSGFNEQFF	TGTGCCAGCAGTCTAGAGACTAGCGGCTTCAATGAGCAGTTCTTC
NA	NA	TRBJ2-7	TRBV7-2	CASSLDFSFSYEQYF	TGTGCCAGCAGCTTAGACTTCAGTTTCTCCTACGAGCAGTACTTC
NA	few	TRBJ1-2	TRBV6-5	CASSYDSPNYGYTF	TGTGCCAGCAGTTACGACAGCCCTAACTATGGCTACACCTTC
NA	NA	TRBJ2-5	TRBV11-2	CASSTNSRGGTQYF	TGTGCCAGCAGTACGAATAGCCGGGGAGGGACCCAGTACTTC
NA	once	TRBJ1-1	TRBV9	CASSVAQGSEAFF	TGTGCCAGCAGCGTAGCTCAGGGCTCTGAAGCTTTCTTT
TRBD1	NA	TRBJ1-2	TRBV18	CASSREKVGTGKGNYGYTF	TGTGCCAGCTCACGAGAGAAAGTCGGGACAGGCAAGGGGAACTATGGCTACACCTTC
NA	NA	TRBJ2-1	TRBV3-1	CASSQAAGHEQFF	TGTGCCAGCAGCCAAGCGGCGGGGCATGAGCAGTTCTTC
TRBD2	NA	TRBJ2-3	TRBV7-2	CASSFRLAGREADTQYF	TGTGCCAGCAGCTTCCGGCTAGCGGGACGGGAGGCAGATACGCAGTATTTT
NA	NA	TRBJ2-3	TRBV20-1	CSARDERTDTQYF	TGCAGTGCTAGAGATGAACGGACAGATACGCAGTATTTT
NA	few	TRBJ2-3	TRBV20-1	CSARGLETSDTQYF	TGCAGTGCTAGGGGACTTGAAACTTCAGATACGCAGTATTTT
NA	once	TRBJ2-7	TRBV5-1	CASSPTTSPGSYEQYF	TGCGCCAGCAGCCCTACCACCTCCCCCGGCTCCTACGAGCAGTACTTC
TRBD2	once	TRBJ2-1	TRBV7-2	CASSPGGGDHNEQFF	TGTGCCAGCAGTCCCGGGGGGGGAGATCACAACGAGCAGTTCTTC
TRBD1	NA	TRBJ2-5	TRBV2	CASSEAGGQGALETQYF	TGTGCCAGCAGTGAAGCGGGGGGACAGGGGGCGTTGGAGACCCAGTACTTC
TRBD1	NA	TRBJ1-2	TRBV27	CASSLGQGRVWGYTF	TGTGCCAGCAGTCTCGGACAGGGCCGGGTATGGGGCTACACCTTC
TRBD1	NA	TRBJ2-5	TRBV29-1	CSAGQGWETQYF	TGCAGCGCCGGACAGGGGTGGGAGACCCAGTACTTC
NA	few	TRBJ2-3	TRBV4-2	CASSQGLAPSTDTQYF	TGTGCCAGCAGCCAAGGTCTAGCCCCGAGCACAGATACGCAGTATTTT
TRBD1	once	TRBJ1-1	TRBV7-9	CASSVLTTTGQARGDTEAFF	TGTGCCAGCAGCGTCCTAACTACCACCGGACAGGCCCGGGGGGACACTGAAGCTTTCTTT
NA	once	TRBJ1-4	TRBV7-9	CASSSRPVRTNEKLFF	TGTGCCAGCAGTTCGAGACCGGTCCGAACTAATGAAAAACTGTTTTTT
NA	NA	TRBJ1-1	TRBV7-2	CASSLRGETEAFF	TGTGCCAGCAGCTTAAGAGGGGAAACTGAAGCTTTCTTT
NA	once	TRBJ2-1	TRBV7-7	CASSLTPGDEQFF	TGTGCTAGCAGCCTGACTCCGGGGGATGAGCAGTTCTTC
NA	NA	TRBJ1-2	TRBV7-2	CASSLASKNYGYTF	TGTGCCAGCAGCTTAGCATCCAAAAACTATGGCTACACCTTC
NA	NA	TRBJ2-7	TRBV20-1	CSASDMENYEQYF	TGCAGTGCTAGTGACATGGAGAACTACGAGCAGTACTTC
NA	once	TRBJ2-4	TRBV6-1	CASSDQAAKNIQYF	TGTGCCAGCAGTGATCAGGCGGCCAAAAACATTCAGTACTTC
NA	once	TRBJ1-4	TRBV29-1	CSVVDHNEKLFF	TGCAGCGTTGTGGATCATAATGAAAAACTGTTTTTT
NA	many	TRBJ2-5	TRBV6-1	CASSDFGAGETQYF	TGTGCCAGCAGTGACTTCGGAGCGGGAGAGACCCAGTACTTC
TRBD2	few	TRBJ2-5	TRBV2	CASSERTSGGLQETQYF	TGTGCCAGCAGTGAAAGGACTAGCGGCGGCCTCCAAGAGACCCAGTACTTC
NA	NA	TRBJ2-1	TRBV11-1	CASSQTYRGAEQFF	TGTGCCAGCAGCCAAACCTACCGAGGGGCTGAGCAGTTCTTC
TRBD2	NA	TRBJ2-3	TRBV6-1	CASSEAWWEGSADTQYF	TGTGCCAGCAGTGAAGCGTGGTGGGAGGGGAGTGCAGATACGCAGTATTTT
TRBD1	few	TRBJ2-1	TRBV6-5	CASRLTGVLDNEQFF	TGTGCCAGCAGATTGACAGGGGTTTTGGACAATGAGCAGTTCTTC
NA	NA	TRBJ2-7	TRBV4-3	CASSHEGSAMGQNEQYF	TGCGCCAGCAGCCACGAGGGGAGCGCCATGGGCCAGAACGAGCAGTACTTC
TRBD2	NA	TRBJ2-1	TRBV6-6	CASRLSAGDNEQFF	TGTGCCAGCAGACTATCGGCGGGGGACAATGAGCAGTTCTTC
NA	NA	TRBJ2-2	TRBV7-2	CTSSEGSGRTGELFF	TGTACCAGCTCTGAGGGTAGCGGAAGGACCGGGGAGCTGTTTTTT
TRBD1	NA	TRBJ2-5	TRBV4-3	CASSRNRGRQETQYF	TGCGCCAGCAGCCGAAACAGGGGCCGTCAAGAGACCCAGTACTTC
TRBD2	NA	TRBJ2-3	TRBV10-3	CAISELLAGGQDTQYF	TGTGCCATCAGCGAACTCCTAGCGGGGGGACAAGATACGCAGTATTTT
NA	NA	TRBJ2-5	TRBV5-1	CASSLEGPQETQYF	TGCGCCAGCAGCCTGGAGGGACCGCAAGAGACCCAGTACTTC